The present T cell receptor beta chain was sequenced within a study of tumor T cells in aggressive B-cell lymphoma. Produced via immunoSEQ multiplex PCR; TCRdb's table is partial and in-frame only. The sample yields about 3,000 clones, about 80% seen once. The sample was tumor tissue. The TCR sequence derives from an adult with diffuse large B cell lymphoma.

CDR3: CASSSPGGGLTYGYTF. CDR3 DNA sequence: TGTGCCAGCAGCTCCCCCGGAGGAGGGTTAACCTATGGCTACACCTTC. The V gene is TRBV7-8, the J gene TRBJ1-2; D remains ambiguous. CDR1 is SGHVS, CDR2 FQNEAQ, per germline. The CDR3 sequence is 16 residues long. V was shortened by 4 bases and J by 4 bases, with 19 bases between the two germline ends.